These 9 T cell receptor beta chains originate from one sample sequenced in a study of blood T cells in healthy people across ages. With a J-beta primer mix and a sample-barcoded 5' primer, a second PCR ran 7 to 11 cycles. Each CDR3 protein gets one entry after TCRdb re-called the 5' RACE reads with MiXCR. This table has about 670,000 distinct CDR3 sequences, approximately 52% appearing once. The material sequenced was blood. The receptor source for this set is a woman older than 75 in good health.

In this sample, this clonotype turned up a few times. The CDR3 reads CASSFGLQYEQYF. In DNA, the CDR3 is TGTGCCAGCAGTTTCGGTTTGCAGTATGAGCAGTACTTC. This chain joins TRBV12-3 or TRBV12-4 and TRBJ2-5; D is unresolved. Trimming removed 3 bases at V and 11 bases at J, with 16 bases between. The CDR3 covers 13 residues.

The chain links TRBV7-9 to TRBJ2-1; tentative D call: TRBD1 (5 bases). Deletions cut 1 base from V and 6 bases from J, with 16 bases between. From germline, CDR1 is SEHNR and CDR2 FQNEAQ (reference sequence). CDR3 length equals 16 residues. Here the CDR3 reads CASSLEMAGSVNEQFF. The CDR3 DNA sequence: TGTGCCAGCAGCTTAGAAATGGCAGGGTCGGTCAATGAGCAGTTCTTC.

This clonotype was counted only a few times. The rearrangement links TRBV5-1 to TRBJ1-1, with TRBD1 matching 7 bases. Germline V CDR1 and CDR2: SGHRS, YFSETQ. V was pared by 4 bases and J by 5 bases, with 5 bases of the junction left unmatched. This CDR3 spans 13 amino acids. CDR3 nucleotides: TGCGCCAGCAGCGTAGACAGGGAAACTGAAGCTTTCTTT. Amino acids: CASSVDRETEAFF.

The CDR3 region has the DNA TGCGCCAGCAGCCCGAACAGGGTCGGGGAGCAGTACTTC. Its translation: CASSPNRVGEQYF. The J gene is TRBJ2-4, the V gene TRBV4-1; D is perhaps TRBD1 (6 bases). The CDR3 covers 13 residues. Trimming shortened V by 4 bases and J by 13 bases, and 17 bases separated the two germline ends. From germline, CDR1 is MGHRA and CDR2 YSYEKL.

The chain carries TRBV12-3 or TRBV12-4 and TRBJ1-5, with TRBD1 matching 8 bases. This CDR3 comprises 15 residues. Germline trimming cut 5 bases from V and 6 bases from J; bases unmatched to any gene: 9. The CDR3 nucleotides read TGTGCCAGCAGTACTAGGGGAGACAGGGGTCAGCCCCAGCATTTT. Protein product: CASSTRGDRGQPQHF.

The chain combines TRBV9 with TRBJ1-5; 10 positions match TRBD1. CDR1 SGDLS and CDR2 YYNGEE come from the germline V gene. The CDR3 contains 15 residues. V lost 0 bases, J lost 7 bases, and 4 bases stayed unmatched. This CDR3 is CASSVAGTGVQPQHF. The CDR3, as DNA: TGTGCCAGCAGCGTAGCCGGGACAGGGGTCCAGCCCCAGCATTTT.

Concerning this clonotype: Since a much larger clone is just one base distant, this may be a read error. The rearrangement uses TRBV30 and TRBJ2-3, with 10 bases identical to TRBD2. The CDR3 runs to 14 residues. Germline V lookup: CDR1 GTSNPN, CDR2 SVGIG (reference sequence). CDR3 residues: CALTGTSVTDAQYF. The DNA of the CDR3 is TGTGCGCTAACCGGGACTAGCGTCACAGATGCGCAGTATTTT.

The gene calls are TRBV5-6 and TRBJ2-1, with unresolved D. The CDR3 has 15 amino acids. The germline CDR1 and CDR2 sequences are SGHDT and YYEEEE. The V end was cut by 0 bases, the J end by 2 bases, with 9 bases between. The CDR3 coding sequence is TGTGCCAGCAGCTTGGCCGGCAGAGCCTACAATGAGCAGTTCTTC. Amino acids: CASSLAGRAYNEQFF.

The V gene is TRBV11-2, the J gene TRBJ2-7; D possibly uses TRBD1 or TRBD2 (5 bases each). Trimming took 3 bases from V and 2 from J, leaving 8 bases between them. The CDR3 consists of 13 residues. Germline V gene data show CDR1 as SGHAT and CDR2 as FQNNGV. The CDR3 is CASSFGATYEQYF. CDR3 in DNA: TGTGCCAGCAGCTTCGGGGCCACCTACGAGCAGTACTTC.